Here is one TCR beta chain with its context. Its target is not known. The data stem from a study of a mutant IDH1 vaccine in newly diagnosed glioma. For the study at large: Former treatment meant radiotherapy, temozolomide, or both; the majority had gotten both.

Germline loops: CDR1 SGHDN, CDR2 FVKESK. The CDR3 runs 16 residues. V lost 4 bases to trimming and J lost 8 bases; unmatched junction nucleotides: 12. Study-level points and caveats: Of all patients, about 93% showed vaccine-induced immune responses.

As for time point: week 35, safety follow-up. Topical imiquimod accompanied each vaccine dose, which consisted of 300 ug of mutant IDH1 20-mer peptide. Method: immunoSEQ multiplex PCR; TCRdb's copy keeps in-frame clones and lacks some. This table has around 31,000 clones, 70% to 85% appearing once. The genes are TRBV14 and TRBJ1-4, with 8 bases fitting TRBD1. This TCR was recovered from a man aged 25-40 years with glioma. The sample here was PBMCs, taken from a glioma patient whose treatment included an IDH1 peptide vaccine. The CDR3 here is CASSLTPTGVGEKLFF. The CDR3 coding sequence is TGTGCCAGCAGCCTTACCCCGACAGGGGTGGGCGAAAAACTGTTTTTT.